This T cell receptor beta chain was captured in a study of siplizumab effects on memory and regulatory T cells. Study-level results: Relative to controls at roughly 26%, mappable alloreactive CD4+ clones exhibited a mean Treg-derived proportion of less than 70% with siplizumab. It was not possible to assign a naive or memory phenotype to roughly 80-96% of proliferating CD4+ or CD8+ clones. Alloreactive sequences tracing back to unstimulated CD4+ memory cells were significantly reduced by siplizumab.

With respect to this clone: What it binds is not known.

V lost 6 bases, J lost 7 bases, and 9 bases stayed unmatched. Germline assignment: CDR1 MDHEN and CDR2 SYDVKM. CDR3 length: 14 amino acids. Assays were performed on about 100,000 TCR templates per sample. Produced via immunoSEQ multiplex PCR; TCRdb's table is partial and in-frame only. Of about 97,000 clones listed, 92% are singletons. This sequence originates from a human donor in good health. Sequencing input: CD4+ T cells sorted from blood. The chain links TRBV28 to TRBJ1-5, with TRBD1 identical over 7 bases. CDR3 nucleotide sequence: TGTGCCAGCAGCCGCCGGGACAGACGACAGCCCCAGCATTTT. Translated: CASSRRDRRQPQHF.